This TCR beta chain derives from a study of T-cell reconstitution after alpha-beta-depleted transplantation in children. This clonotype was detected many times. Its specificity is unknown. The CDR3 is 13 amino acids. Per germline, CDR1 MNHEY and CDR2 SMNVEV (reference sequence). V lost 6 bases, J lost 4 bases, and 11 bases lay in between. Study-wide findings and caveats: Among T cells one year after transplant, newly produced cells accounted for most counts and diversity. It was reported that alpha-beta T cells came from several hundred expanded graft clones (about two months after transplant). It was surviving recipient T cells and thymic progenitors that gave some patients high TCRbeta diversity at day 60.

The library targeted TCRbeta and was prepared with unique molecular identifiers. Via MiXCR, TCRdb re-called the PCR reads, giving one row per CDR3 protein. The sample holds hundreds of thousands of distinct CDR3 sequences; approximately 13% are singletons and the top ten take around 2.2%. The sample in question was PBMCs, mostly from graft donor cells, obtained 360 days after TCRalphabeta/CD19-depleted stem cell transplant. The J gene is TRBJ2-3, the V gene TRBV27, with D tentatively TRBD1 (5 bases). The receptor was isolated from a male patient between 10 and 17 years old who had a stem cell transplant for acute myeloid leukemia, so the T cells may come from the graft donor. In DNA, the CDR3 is TGTGCCAGCAGCAGTATAGGGGCAGATACGCAGTATTTT. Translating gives CASSSIGADTQYF.